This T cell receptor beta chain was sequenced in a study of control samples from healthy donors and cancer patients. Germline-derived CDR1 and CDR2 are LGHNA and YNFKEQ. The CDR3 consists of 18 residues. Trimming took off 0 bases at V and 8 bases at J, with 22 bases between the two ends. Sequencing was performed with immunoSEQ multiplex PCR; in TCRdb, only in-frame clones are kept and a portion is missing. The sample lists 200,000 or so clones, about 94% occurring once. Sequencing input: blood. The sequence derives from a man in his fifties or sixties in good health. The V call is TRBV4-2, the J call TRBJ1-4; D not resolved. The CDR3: CASSQDLLRSLIEEKLFF. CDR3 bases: TGTGCCAGCAGCCAAGACCTCCTGAGATCCCTGATCGAGGAAAAACTGTTTTTT.